The rows below give T cell receptor beta chains drawn from one sample of a study of Graves' ophthalmopathy and Graves' hyperthyroidism. TCRdb reanalysed the multiplex PCR reads using MiXCR and keeps one entry per CDR3 protein. The sample carries 150,000 to 200,000 distinct CDR3 sequences, roughly two fifths recorded once. Sequencing input: peripheral blood. The receptor source for this set is a man aged 30 to 39 with Graves' ophthalmopathy. CDR3s include the opening cysteine and the closing phenylalanine or tryptophan. Each record gives: CDR3 protein, CDR3 DNA, V gene, J gene, D gene, clone size. The D gene is left open where the match is weak. Expanded clones get a size class; other rows say once, few or many, or leave the size out.

CDR3aa: CAWSPGTGDYEQYF
CDR3nt: TGTGCCTGGAGTCCTGGGACAGGGGACTACGAGCAGTACTTC
v_gene: TRBV30
j_gene: TRBJ2-7
d_gene: TRBD1
abundance: many

CDR3aa: CASSPVAGGVYEQYF
CDR3nt: TGTGCCAGCAGTCCTGTAGCGGGAGGGGTCTACGAGCAGTACTTC
v_gene: TRBV6-2/TRBV6-3
j_gene: TRBJ2-7
d_gene: TRBD2
abundance: .

CDR3aa: CASSRGPIGRPNTEAFF
CDR3nt: TGCGCCAGCAGCCGAGGACCTATAGGCCGACCGAACACTGAAGCTTTCTTT
v_gene: TRBV4-3
j_gene: TRBJ1-1
d_gene: .
abundance: many

CDR3aa: CASSSTLGGKQYF
CDR3nt: TGTGCCAGCAGTTCAACTCTAGGCGGGAAGCAGTACTTC
v_gene: TRBV12-3/TRBV12-4
j_gene: TRBJ2-7
d_gene: .
abundance: many

CDR3aa: CASSPTGKGNQPQHF
CDR3nt: TGTGCCAGCTCCCCTACAGGGAAAGGGAATCAGCCCCAGCATTTT
v_gene: TRBV19
j_gene: TRBJ1-5
d_gene: .
abundance: many

CDR3aa: CSALGLAGRETQYF
CDR3nt: TGCAGTGCCCTCGGGCTAGCGGGAAGGGAGACCCAGTACTTC
v_gene: TRBV20-1
j_gene: TRBJ2-5
d_gene: TRBD2
abundance: .

CDR3aa: CSALGTGLDPQAHEQYF
CDR3nt: TGCAGCGCCCTAGGGACAGGGCTTGATCCCCAAGCCCACGAGCAGTACTTC
v_gene: TRBV29-1
j_gene: TRBJ2-7
d_gene: TRBD1
abundance: many

CDR3aa: CASSPQGGTEAFF
CDR3nt: TGTGCCAGCAGTCCACAGGGTGGGACTGAAGCTTTCTTT
v_gene: TRBV12-3/TRBV12-4
j_gene: TRBJ1-1
d_gene: .
abundance: many

CDR3aa: CASRPTGEYTEAFF
CDR3nt: TGTGCCAGCAGGCCGACAGGAGAATACACTGAAGCTTTCTTT
v_gene: TRBV12-3/TRBV12-4
j_gene: TRBJ1-1
d_gene: .
abundance: .

CDR3aa: CASTMTGRFTEAFF
CDR3nt: TGTGCCAGCACCATGACAGGGAGGTTCACTGAAGCTTTCTTT
v_gene: TRBV25-1
j_gene: TRBJ1-1
d_gene: TRBD1
abundance: many

CDR3aa: CASSSGRGNSPLHF
CDR3nt: TGTGCCAGCAGCTCTGGACGGGGAAATTCACCCCTCCACTTT
v_gene: TRBV7-3
j_gene: TRBJ1-6
d_gene: .
abundance: .

CDR3aa: CASTLDRLALKAFF
CDR3nt: TGTGCCAGCACCCTGGACCGCCTGGCCCTGAAAGCTTTCTTT
v_gene: TRBV7-2
j_gene: TRBJ1-1
d_gene: .
abundance: .

CDR3aa: CASSRDIAGGQEAQYF
CDR3nt: TGTGCCAGCAGCCGTGATATAGCGGGAGGGCAGGAGGCCCAGTACTTC
v_gene: TRBV7-2
j_gene: TRBJ2-5
d_gene: TRBD2
abundance: many

CDR3aa: CASSPGTGVQPQHF
CDR3nt: TGTGCCAGCAGTCCCGGGACAGGGGTACAGCCCCAGCATTTT
v_gene: TRBV28
j_gene: TRBJ1-5
d_gene: TRBD1
abundance: once

CDR3aa: CASSVQGVGGMNTEAFF
CDR3nt: TGTGCCAGCAGTGTACAGGGTGTGGGGGGTATGAACACTGAAGCTTTCTTT
v_gene: TRBV6-1
j_gene: TRBJ1-1
d_gene: .
abundance: many

CDR3aa: CASSDGGEQYF
CDR3nt: TGTGCCAGCAGTGATGGCGGCGAGCAGTACTTC
v_gene: TRBV2
j_gene: TRBJ2-7
d_gene: .
abundance: .

CDR3aa: CASSLWAASGRNTGELFF
CDR3nt: TGTGCCAGCAGTCTATGGGCGGCTAGCGGGAGGAACACCGGGGAGCTGTTTTTT
v_gene: TRBV28
j_gene: TRBJ2-2
d_gene: TRBD2
abundance: .

CDR3aa: CASSSRALLEQYF
CDR3nt: TGTGCCAGCAGTTCTCGGGCCCTCCTAGAGCAGTACTTC
v_gene: TRBV6-5
j_gene: TRBJ2-7
d_gene: .
abundance: many

CDR3aa: CASSSVAGGLYEQYF
CDR3nt: TGTGCCAGCAGTTCCGTAGCGGGAGGCCTCTACGAGCAGTACTTC
v_gene: TRBV6-2/TRBV6-3
j_gene: TRBJ2-7
d_gene: TRBD2
abundance: .

CDR3aa: CASSPTSKGELFF
CDR3nt: TGTGCCAGCAGCCCGACTAGCAAAGGGGAGCTGTTTTTT
v_gene: TRBV7-3
j_gene: TRBJ2-2
d_gene: TRBD2
abundance: many

CDR3aa: CASSLAQGYEAFF
CDR3nt: TGTGCCAGCAGTTTGGCGCAAGGGTATGAAGCTTTCTTT
v_gene: TRBV12-3/TRBV12-4
j_gene: TRBJ1-1
d_gene: .
abundance: .

CDR3aa: CASGFRGLAIRHSSGHEQYF
CDR3nt: TGTGCTAGTGGTTTCCGTGGACTAGCGATTCGACACTCAAGCGGCCACGAGCAGTACTTC
v_gene: TRBV12-5
j_gene: TRBJ2-7
d_gene: TRBD2
abundance: many